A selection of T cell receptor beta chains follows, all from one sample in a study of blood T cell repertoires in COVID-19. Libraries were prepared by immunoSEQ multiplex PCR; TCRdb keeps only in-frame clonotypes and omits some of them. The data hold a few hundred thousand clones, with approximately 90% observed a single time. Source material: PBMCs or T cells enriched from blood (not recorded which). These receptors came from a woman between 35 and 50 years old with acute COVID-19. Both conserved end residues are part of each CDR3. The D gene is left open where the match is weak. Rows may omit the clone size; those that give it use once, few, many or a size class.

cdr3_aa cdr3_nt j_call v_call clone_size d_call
CASSLVQGGRSGANVLTF TGTGCCAGCAGCTTGGTCCAGGGAGGCCGCTCTGGGGCCAACGTCCTGACTTTC TRBJ2-6 TRBV5-6 . .
CASSAGTSGSIWSDTQYF TGTGCCAGCAGTGCCGGGACTAGCGGGAGTATATGGTCAGATACGCAGTATTTT TRBJ2-3 TRBV6-1 . TRBD2
CASGTGGRGLHF TGTGCCAGCGGGACAGGGGGCCGGGGCCTCCACTTT TRBJ1-6 TRBV6-5 . TRBD1
CASSLGTSAHTGELFF TGCGCCAGCAGCTTGGGGACTAGCGCACACACCGGGGAGCTGTTTTTT TRBJ2-2 TRBV5-1 . TRBD2
CSVDPSGRPRDSKYF TGCAGCGTTGATCCTAGCGGGAGGCCGAGAGATTCGAAGTACTTC TRBJ2-7 TRBV29-1 once TRBD2
CASSPPRGNSYEQYF TGTGCCAGCAGCCCGCCCCGGGGGAACTCCTACGAGCAGTACTTC TRBJ2-7 TRBV4-2 . .
CASSERRTASTDTQYF TGCGCCAGCAGTGAGCGGAGGACGGCTAGCACAGATACGCAGTATTTT TRBJ2-3 TRBV10-1 . .
CASSFGRLAGGEETQYF TGTGCCAGCAGTTTTGGGCGTTTAGCGGGAGGGGAAGAGACCCAGTACTTC TRBJ2-5 TRBV28 . TRBD2
CASRREGAANGAFF TGTGCCAGCAGAAGAGAAGGGGCTGCTAACGGAGCTTTCTTT TRBJ1-1 TRBV5-5 . .
CSVEDRGRLYNEQFF TGCAGCGTTGAAGATCGCGGGAGGCTTTACAATGAGCAGTTCTTC TRBJ2-1 TRBV29-1 once TRBD2
CATRGPLNTEAFF TGTGCAACGAGAGGGCCCCTGAACACTGAAGCTTTCTTT TRBJ1-1 TRBV28 . .
CAWLEGTNTEAFF TGTGCCTGGCTGGAGGGTACGAACACTGAAGCTTTCTTT TRBJ1-1 TRBV30 . .
CASSFGTGVGNEQFF TGTGCCAGCAGCTTTGGGACAGGGGTAGGCAATGAGCAGTTCTTC TRBJ2-1 TRBV7-8 . TRBD1
CASSAGQIPSREQYF TGTGCCAGTAGTGCCGGACAGATACCATCTCGGGAGCAGTACTTC TRBJ2-7 TRBV19 once .